Below are 10 T cell receptor beta chains sequenced from a single sample in a study of blood T cell repertoires in COVID-19. Clones were read by immunoSEQ multiplex PCR, and TCRdb kept only the in-frame ones, dropping some. This sample yields 200,000 to 250,000 clones, of which around 83% are seen a single time; 1.9% belongs to the top ten. Sequenced input: peripheral blood. These TCRs come from a man under 40 who had recovered from COVID-19.

In DNA form, the CDR3 reads TGTGCCATCAGTGAGTCGCCAGGGGGATACGAGCAGTACTTC. Amino acids: CAISESPGGYEQYF. The chain couples TRBV10-3 to TRBJ2-7; 7 bases agree with TRBD1. There are 14 residues in the CDR3. V lost 0 bases to trimming and J lost 4 bases; unmatched junction nucleotides: 3. Germline V gives CDR1 ENHRY, CDR2 SYGVKD.

This rearrangement joins TRBV2 to TRBJ2-7, with D maybe TRBD1 (5 bases). V was pared by 3 bases and J by 5 bases, with 11 bases between. CDR3 size: 13 residues. Germline V gene lookup returns CDR1 SNHLY and CDR2 FYNNEI. As DNA, the CDR3 is TGTGCCAGCAGTGAGGCAGGGCGACACGAGCAGTACGTC. Translated: CASSEAGRHEQYV.

The chain links TRBV7-2 to TRBJ1-3; 10 nucleotides line up with TRBD1. The V gene end was trimmed by 3 bases and the J gene end by 7 bases; junction bases not matched to a gene: 0. Germline values: CDR1 SGHTA, CDR2 FQGNSA. CDR3 length: 13 residues. The CDR3 DNA is TGTGCCAGCAGCTTGGGACAGGGGAACACCATATATTTT. Its protein is CASSLGQGNTIYF.

The V and J genes are TRBV5-6 and TRBJ2-1; the D gene is possibly TRBD2 (7 bases). The germline V gene has CDR1 SGHDT and CDR2 YYEEEE. The V gene lost 4 bases and the J gene lost 6 bases, with 26 bases spanning the gap. This CDR3 comprises 18 residues. The CDR3 protein is CASSPLLRGGGGVNEQFF. The CDR3 coding sequence is TGTGCCAGCAGCCCCCTCCTACGCGGCGGGGGCGGCGTCAATGAGCAGTTCTTC.

The V and J genes are TRBV5-1 and TRBJ1-1; no clear D. Trimming shortened V by 5 bases and J by 0 bases, and 11 bases separated the two germline ends. The CDR3 totals 14 residues. Germline V gene sequence: CDR1 SGHRS, CDR2 YFSETQ. CDR3 protein: CASSRRGLNTEAFF. CDR3 coding DNA: TGCGCCAGCAGTCGACGAGGGCTGAACACTGAAGCTTTCTTT.

The rearrangement joins TRBV7-9 to TRBJ1-1, with TRBD1 identical over 8 bases. J lost 5 bases, V lost 6 bases, and 14 bases had no gene match. CDR1 is SEHNR, CDR2 FQNEAQ, per germline (reference sequence). This CDR3 has 16 amino acids. CDR3 in DNA: TGTGCCAGCAGACGCGCCCCGGACAGGGCAAGGACTGAAGCTTTCTTT. It translates to CASRRAPDRARTEAFF.

This clone was counted a few times. This sequence joins TRBV14 and TRBJ1-2; D not certain. The germline gives CDR1 SGHDN, CDR2 FVKESK. The CDR3 extends over 13 amino acids. The ends were cut back, 4 bases at V and 4 bases at J, with 10 bases in the middle. CDR3 sequence reads: CASSPGVSYGYTF. CDR3 coding DNA: TGTGCCAGCAGCCCCGGGGTGAGCTATGGCTACACCTTC.

The chain combines TRBV6-6 with TRBJ2-2; 9 positions agree with TRBD2. Trimming took 5 bases from V and 3 from J; bases not matched to a gene: 10. The CDR3 covers 17 residues. CDR1 is MNHNY, CDR2 SVGAGI, per germline (reference sequence). This CDR3 reads CASSPRASGAHTGELFF. In nucleotides, the CDR3 is TGTGCCAGCAGTCCCCGTGCTAGCGGGGCCCACACCGGGGAGCTGTTTTTT.

This chain uses TRBV3-1 (or the pseudogene TRBV3-2) with TRBJ1-1; D unresolved. CDR1 and CDR2 from the germline V gene are LGHDT and YNNKEL (reference sequence). Between the trimmed V and J ends, which lost 4 bases and 0 bases, there was a span of 9 bases. The CDR3 has 14 amino acids. Here the CDR3 DNA reads TGTGCCAGCAGCCTCCAGTACATGAACACTGAAGCTTTCTTT. This gives the protein CASSLQYMNTEAFF.

The rearrangement joins TRBV14 to TRBJ1-4, with 8 bases fitting TRBD1. Trimming at V came to 0 bases and at J to 8 bases, leaving 5 bases not matched to a gene. Germline V gene sequence: CDR1 SGHDN, CDR2 FVKESK. The CDR3 has 15 amino acids. CDR3 nucleotide sequence: TGTGCCAGCAGCCAAGAGGACAGGGTCTTCGAAAAACTGTTTTTT. Translation gives CASSQEDRVFEKLFF.